The sequence of this TCR beta chain was determined in a study of control samples from healthy donors and cancer patients. Data came from immunoSEQ multiplex PCR; TCRdb stores just in-frame clones and leaves some out. The sample records roughly 100,000 clones, around 92% being singletons. The CDR3 length is 14 residues. The V end lost 5 bases, the J end lost 8 bases, and 15 bases lay between the germline ends. Germline CDR1 reads SEHNR; CDR2 reads FQNEAQ (reference sequence). This sequence joins TRBV7-9 and TRBJ1-4, with D maybe TRBD1 (5 bases). Sequencing was performed on blood. The TCR was taken from a woman in her late teens or twenties in good health. The CDR3, as DNA: TGTGCCAGCAGCCCATCAGGGTTACTAGAAAAACTGTTTTTT. Translated: CASSPSGLLEKLFF. Full variable domain (remainder filled in from reference TRBV7-9 and TRBJ1-4): DTGVSQNPRHKITKRGQNVTFRCDPISEHNRLYWYRQTLGQGPEFLTYFQNEAQLEKSRLLSDRFSAERPKGSFSTLEIQRTEQGDSAMYLCASSPSGLLEKLFFGSGTQLSVL.